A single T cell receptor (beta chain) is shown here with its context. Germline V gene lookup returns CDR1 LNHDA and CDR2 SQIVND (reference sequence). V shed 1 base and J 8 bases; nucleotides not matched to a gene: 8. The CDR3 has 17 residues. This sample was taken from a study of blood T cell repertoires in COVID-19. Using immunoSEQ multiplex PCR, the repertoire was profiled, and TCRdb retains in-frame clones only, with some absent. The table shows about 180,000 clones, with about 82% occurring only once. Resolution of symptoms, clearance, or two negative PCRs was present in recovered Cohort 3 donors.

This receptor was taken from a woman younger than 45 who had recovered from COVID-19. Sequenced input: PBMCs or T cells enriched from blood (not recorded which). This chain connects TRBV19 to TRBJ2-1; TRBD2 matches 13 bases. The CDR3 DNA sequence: TGTGCCAGTAGTATAGGGACTAGCGGGAGTTCGAGCCATGAGCAGTTCTTC. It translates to CASSIGTSGSSSHEQFF. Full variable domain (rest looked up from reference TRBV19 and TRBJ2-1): DGGITQSPKYLFRKEGQNVTLSCEQNLNHDAMYWYRQDPGQGLRLIYYSQIVNDFQKGDIAEGYSVSREKKESFPLTVTSAQKNPTAFYLCASSIGTSGSSSHEQFFGPGTRLTVL.